The clone carrying this T cell receptor beta chain was detected only once. This sample was included in a study of blood T cell repertoires in COVID-19. All recovered Cohort 3 donors got two negative PCRs, got clearance, or saw symptom resolution. The CDR3 is made up of 15 amino acids. After removal of 0 bases from V and 6 bases from J, the junction contained 0 bases not matched to a gene. The V gene's germline CDR1 is LGHDT and CDR2 YNNKEL (reference sequence). Some clones are missing from TCRdb's copy, which holds only in-frame ones; the method was immunoSEQ multiplex PCR. Found here are roughly 250,000 clones, over 75% of them singletons; the top ten hold 4% to 4.5%.

Source material: PBMCs or T cells enriched from blood (not recorded which). This sequence originates from a woman in her 30s who had recovered from COVID-19. The genes are TRBV3-1 (or the pseudogene TRBV3-2) and TRBJ2-1; 12 bases agree with TRBD2. The CDR3: CASSQELAGGNEQFF. CDR3 nucleotide sequence: TGTGCCAGCAGCCAAGAACTAGCGGGGGGCAATGAGCAGTTCTTC.